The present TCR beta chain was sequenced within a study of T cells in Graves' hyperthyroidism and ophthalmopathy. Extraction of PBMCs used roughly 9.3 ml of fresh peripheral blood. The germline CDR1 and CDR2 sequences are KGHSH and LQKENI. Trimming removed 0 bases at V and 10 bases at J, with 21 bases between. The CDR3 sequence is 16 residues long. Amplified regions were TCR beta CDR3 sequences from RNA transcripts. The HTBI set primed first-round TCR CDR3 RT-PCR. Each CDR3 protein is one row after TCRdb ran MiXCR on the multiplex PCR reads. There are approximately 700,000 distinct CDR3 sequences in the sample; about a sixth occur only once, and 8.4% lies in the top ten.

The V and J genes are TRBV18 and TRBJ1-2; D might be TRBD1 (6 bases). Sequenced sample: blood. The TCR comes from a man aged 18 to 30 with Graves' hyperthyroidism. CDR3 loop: CASSPPRGGGMRSYTF. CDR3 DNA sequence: TGTGCCAGCTCACCACCCCGAGGGGGGGGAATGCGGTCCTACACCTTC. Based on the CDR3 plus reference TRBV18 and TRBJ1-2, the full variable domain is NAGVMQNPRHLVRRRGQEARLRCSPMKGHSHVYWYRQLPEEGLKFMVYLQKENIIDESGMPKERFSAEFPKEGPSILRIQQVVRGDSAAYFCASSPPRGGGMRSYTFGSGTRLTVV.